This passage covers 23 T cell receptor beta chains from one sample sequenced in a study of glioma-infiltrating T cells. The iRepertoire nested amplicon-rescue multiplex PCR amplified TCR alpha and beta CDR3s from RNA. TCRdb reprocessed the multiplex PCR reads via MiXCR and lists one record per CDR3 protein. The sample has fewer than 500,000 distinct CDR3 sequences, 41% seen once; the top ten hold 12%. The specimen was glioma tissue, nonneoplastic brain tissue, or PBMCs (not recorded which). Receptors originate from a human donor with low-grade glioma or glioblastoma, undergoing nonglioma brain surgery, or in good health (not recorded which).

Ten or more counts support this clonotype. The chain links TRBV27 to TRBJ2-7, with D possibly being TRBD1 (5 bases). Germline CDR1 is MNHEY and CDR2 is SMNVEV (reference sequence). This CDR3 has 15 amino acids. V lost 5 bases to trimming and J lost 0 bases, with 14 bases between them. The CDR3 DNA reads as TGTGCCAGCAGTCCCTTTGACAGTAGCTCCTACGAGCAGTACTTC. It is translated as CASSPFDSSSYEQYF.

Only a few counts were recorded for this clonotype. The chain links TRBV19 to TRBJ1-3; D gene ambiguous. CDR1 LNHDA and CDR2 SQIVND come from the germline V gene (reference sequence). CDR3 length: 13 amino acids. The V gene lost 2 bases and the J gene lost 4 bases, with 6 bases spanning the gap. The DNA of the CDR3 is TGTGCCAGTAGTATAAGGATCGGAAACACCATATATTTT. Protein sequence: CASSIRIGNTIYF.

The chain combines TRBV6-1 with TRBJ2-3; D may be TRBD1 or TRBD2 (5 bases each). CDR3 length: 13 residues. With 11 bases removed from V and 0 bases from J, the gap between germline ends came to 12 bases. Germline CDR1 and CDR2: MNHNS and SASEGT. In DNA form, the CDR3 reads TGTGCCCACCGGGGCTCTAGCACAGATACGCAGTATTTT. Its protein is CAHRGSSTDTQYF.

The rearrangement links TRBV11-1 to TRBJ2-7; possibly TRBD1 or TRBD2 for D (5 bases each). The CDR3 runs 17 residues. The germline CDR1 and CDR2 sequences are SGHAT and FQDESV (reference sequence). V was shortened by 6 bases and J by 4 bases, with 25 bases between the two germline ends. DNA of the CDR3: TGTGCCAGCAGACAAGACGTCCCGGCCGGGGCCCAATACGAGCAGTACTTC. Amino acids: CASRQDVPAGAQYEQYF.

This clonotype was seen a few times. This chain joins TRBV10-3 and TRBJ2-7; TRBD1 agrees at 7 bases. The germline V gene encodes CDR1 ENHRY and CDR2 SYGVKD. V lost 2 bases, J lost 0 bases, and 10 bases stayed unmatched. The CDR3 covers 17 residues. The chain's CDR3 is CAISEGSTGALSYEQYF. The CDR3 DNA follows: TGTGCCATCAGTGAGGGGTCTACAGGGGCCCTCTCCTACGAGCAGTACTTC.

V usage is TRBV7-9 and J usage is TRBJ1-1; D unclear. Looked up from germline, CDR1 is SEHNR and CDR2 is FQNEAQ (reference sequence). V lost 5 bases to trimming and J lost 5 bases, with 9 bases between them. This CDR3 contains 12 residues. Here the CDR3 reads CASSRGQTEAFF. In DNA form, the CDR3 reads TGTGCCAGCAGCAGAGGGCAGACTGAAGCTTTCTTT.

This clonotype occurred many times. The chain joins TRBV27 to TRBJ2-1, with 11 positions matching TRBD2. With 5 bases clipped from V and 7 bases from J, the junction kept 7 bases outside the gene matches. CDR3 length equals 15 residues. Germline V gives CDR1 MNHEY, CDR2 SMNVEV (reference sequence). CDR3 sequence reads: CASSRGTSGSNEQFF. The CDR3 nucleotides are TGTGCCAGCAGTCGAGGAACTAGCGGGAGTAATGAGCAGTTCTTC.

This clonotype came up many times. The chain uses TRBV27 and TRBJ1-1; tentative D call: TRBD1 (5 bases). Germline CDR1 MNHEY, CDR2 SMNVEV (reference sequence). The CDR3 totals 13 residues. Trimming shortened V by 1 base and J by 9 bases, and 12 bases separated the two germline ends. This chain's CDR3 is CASSLYPGLQAFF. In DNA form, the CDR3 reads TGTGCCAGCAGTTTATACCCGGGACTCCAAGCTTTCTTT.

This clonotype has just one count. A much larger clone is a single base away; this may be a read error. The chain recombines TRBV20-1 with TRBJ2-1, with TRBD2 identical over 9 bases. V shed 2 bases and J 4 bases; nucleotides not matched to a gene: 9. Germline CDR1 reads DFQATT; CDR2 reads SNEGSKA (reference sequence). This CDR3 has 16 amino acids. Here the CDR3 reads CSARLHGTSRYNEQFF. The DNA for the CDR3 is TGCAGTGCTAGACTCCACGGGACTAGCCGTTACAATGAGCAGTTCTTC.

The count of this clonotype is one. The chain links TRBV7-6 to TRBJ2-3, with D perhaps matching TRBD2 (6 bases). Germline CDR1 and CDR2: SGHVS and FNYEAQ. Trimming removed 5 bases from V and 4 bases from J, with 13 bases in between. The CDR3 loop spans 14 amino acids. The CDR3 reads CASSLEGGADTQYF. The CDR3 DNA follows: TGTGCCAGCAGCCTAGAGGGAGGAGCAGATACGCAGTATTTT. Together with reference TRBV7-6 and TRBJ2-3, the CDR3 gives the full variable domain: GAGVSQSPRYKVTKRGQDVALRCDPISGHVSLYWYRQALGQGPEFLTYFNYEAQQDKSGLPNDRFSAERPEGSISTLTIQRTEQRDSAMYRCASSLEGGADTQYFGPGTRLTVL.

This chain links TRBV7-2 with TRBJ2-2, with 9 positions matching TRBD1. V shed 6 bases and J 9 bases; nucleotides not matched to a gene: 11. Germline values: CDR1 SGHTA, CDR2 FQGNSA. CDR3 length equals 15 residues. CDR3 DNA: TGTGCCAGCAGTCCCGGGACAGGGATTTTCCGGGAGCTGTTTTTT. Its translation is CASSPGTGIFRELFF.

This clonotype was counted a few times. The rearrangement joins TRBV4-3 to TRBJ1-2; D not certain. Between the trimmed V and J ends, which lost 4 bases and 4 bases, there was a span of 16 bases. This CDR3 has 15 residues. Germline loops: CDR1 LGHNA, CDR2 YSLEER. The CDR3 DNA reads TGCGCCAGCAGCCCTGCCGACCTGGGCGGCTATGGCTACACCTTC. Translation: CASSPADLGGYGYTF.

V gene TRBV19 combines with J gene TRBJ1-5; 10 bases align to TRBD1. The germline gives CDR1 LNHDA, CDR2 SQIVND (reference sequence). The CDR3 covers 13 residues. With V trimmed by 10 bases and J by 4 bases, 4 bases remained unmatched. CDR3 amino acids: CATGGQGNQPQHF. The CDR3 bases are TGTGCCACGGGGGGACAGGGGAATCAGCCCCAGCATTTT.

The V and J genes are TRBV7-2 and TRBJ1-1; weak D call: TRBD1 (5 bases). This CDR3 is 16 amino acids long. Deletions cut 5 bases from V and 5 bases from J, with 21 bases between. Germline lookup yields CDR1 SGHTA and CDR2 FQGNSA. The CDR3 DNA is TGTGCCAGCAGCGTACCTTTCCCCAGGGACGAGACTGAAGCTTTCTTT. It translates to CASSVPFPRDETEAFF.

This clonotype was detected ten times or more. The chain joins TRBV15 to TRBJ2-7; TRBD1 agrees at 10 bases. Germline CDR1 reads LNHNV; CDR2 reads YYDKDF (reference sequence). Germline trimming cut 5 bases from V and 2 bases from J; bases unmatched to any gene: 6. CDR3 length: 15 residues. CDR3 bases: TGTGCCACCAGCGGAGGGACAGGGGAGGCCTACGAGCAGTACTTC. Translated, it gives CATSGGTGEAYEQYF.

This clonotype was detected only a few times. V and J are TRBV7-2 and TRBJ2-7; 7 bases are a match to TRBD1. The CDR3 covers 15 residues. V gave up 5 bases and J gave up 2 bases; unmatched junction bases: 9. Germline lookup yields CDR1 SGHTA and CDR2 FQGNSA. CDR3 region: CASSPSWDRTYEQYF. CDR3 nucleotides: TGTGCCAGCAGCCCTTCGTGGGACAGAACCTACGAGCAGTACTTC.

As concerns this clonotype: The junction does not match germline at one end; this may be a read error. The chain joins TRBV27 to TRBJ2-1, with D maybe TRBD2 (5 bases). The CDR3 consists of 16 residues. Germline assignment: CDR1 MNHEY and CDR2 SMNVEV (reference sequence). DNA for the CDR3: TGTGCCAGCAGTTTATTGACACCTAGCTCCTACAATGAGCTGTTCTTC. It is translated as CASSLLTPSSYNELFF.

This chain uses TRBV6-2 or TRBV6-3 with TRBJ1-1; 7 bases line up with TRBD1. With V trimmed by 6 bases and J by 2 bases, 6 bases remained unmatched. CDR1 and CDR2 (germline): MNHEY, SVGEGT. CDR3 length equals 14 residues. CDR3 protein: CASRPGQDNTEAFF. The CDR3 nucleotides are TGTGCCAGCAGACCCGGACAGGATAACACTGAAGCTTTCTTT.

This clonotype came up a few times. V gene TRBV18 combines with J gene TRBJ2-1; D is ambiguous. The CDR3 length is 13 residues. Looked up from germline, CDR1 is KGHSH and CDR2 is LQKENI. V lost 1 base, J lost 5 bases, and 6 bases lay in between. CDR3 in amino acids: CASSPQGNNEQFF. For the CDR3, the DNA is TGTGCCAGCTCACCACAAGGTAACAATGAGCAGTTCTTC.

As concerns this clonotype: With a much larger clone just one base away, this may be a read error. The rearrangement uses TRBV6-9 and TRBJ1-5; D gene unclear. Per germline, CDR1 MNHGY and CDR2 SVAAGI. The ends were cut back, 4 bases at V and 1 base at J, with 17 bases in the middle. The CDR3 contains 17 residues. The CDR3 DNA reads as TGTGCCAGCAGTTCACGGGTAGGAGGTATCAGCAATCAGCCCCAGCATTTT. Protein product: CASSSRVGGISNQPQHF.

About this clonotype: A far larger clone lies a single base away; this is likely a read error. This chain links TRBV28 with TRBJ1-1; D is undetermined. Trimming cost V 5 bases and J 4 bases, with 11 bases left between them. CDR3 length equals 13 residues. Germline V gene lookup returns CDR1 MDHEN and CDR2 SYDVKM. The CDR3 loop is CASSLQESTEAFF. In DNA form, the CDR3 reads TGTGCCAGCAGTCTTCAGGAGAGCACTGAAGCTTTCTTT.

The chain carries TRBV4-3 and TRBJ2-7; D is perhaps TRBD1 (5 bases). The CDR3 sequence is 15 residues long. Trimming cost V 1 base and J 0 bases, with 10 bases left between them. Germline V gene sequence: CDR1 LGHNA, CDR2 YSLEER. The CDR3: CASSQVWTSSYEQYF. The CDR3 coding sequence is TGCGCCAGCAGCCAAGTCTGGACATCCTCCTACGAGCAGTACTTC.

Notes on this clonotype: It may be a read error: a sequence one base away is much more abundant. The J gene is TRBJ2-2, the V gene TRBV6-5; weak D call: TRBD1 (7 bases). Germline lookup yields CDR1 MNHEY and CDR2 SVGAGI. Trimming left V 7 bases short and J 7 bases short, with 16 bases between. The CDR3 is made up of 14 amino acids. DNA of the CDR3: TGTGCCAGCACTTCAGGGGGGCACAACGGGGAGCTGTTTTTT. Translation gives CASTSGGHNGELFF.